One and the same sample provided the 9 T cell receptor beta chains below, sequenced in a study of shared clonotypes between healthy human individuals. Method: immunoSEQ multiplex PCR; TCRdb's copy keeps in-frame clones and lacks some. The profile shows around 2,000,000 clones, approximately 95% of them singletons. Naive CD8 cells lacked CD45RO, underwent positive selection for CCR7 and left out terminally differentiated effector memory CD45RA+ cells. Sequences were obtained from naive CD8+ T cells sorted from blood. The receptors were sampled from a man aged 18-30 years in good health.

This chain connects TRBV9 to TRBJ2-1; possibly TRBD2 for D (6 bases). Trimming left V 4 bases short and J 0 bases short, with 14 bases between. Germline CDR1 and CDR2: SGDLS and YYNGEE. The CDR3 runs 16 residues. The CDR3 DNA reads TGTGCCAGCAGCCTGAGCGGGCAGGACTCCTACAATGAGCAGTTCTTC. Its protein product is CASSLSGQDSYNEQFF.

The CDR3 nucleotides are TGTGCCACCAGCAGACGACGAGGGGGCGTGGACGAGCAGTACTTC. Protein sequence: CATSRRRGGVDEQYF. The chain couples TRBV15 to TRBJ2-7; 7 bases line up with TRBD1. Germline V gene data show CDR1 as LNHNV and CDR2 as YYDKDF (reference sequence). The CDR3 is made up of 15 amino acids. The trim removed 2 bases at V and 5 bases at J, leaving 9 bases unmatched.

V usage is TRBV5-4 and J usage is TRBJ2-4; possibly TRBD1 for D (6 bases). CDR1 is SGHNT and CDR2 is YYREEE in the germline V gene (reference sequence). Trimming removed 3 bases at V and 10 bases at J, with 11 bases between. The CDR3 runs 12 residues. The CDR3 region has the DNA TGTGCCAGCAGCTCGGACAGCCCGATTCAGTACTTC. Protein product: CASSSDSPIQYF.

This sequence joins TRBV29-1 and TRBJ1-4; D is unclear. The CDR3 totals 15 residues. Trimming cost V 3 bases and J 0 bases, with 11 bases left between them. CDR1 and CDR2 from the germline V gene are SQVTM and ANQGSEA. CDR3 in amino acids: CSVDLLGTTNEKLFF. CDR3 in DNA: TGCAGCGTTGACCTCCTGGGGACAACTAATGAAAAACTGTTTTTT.

The genes are TRBV5-6 and TRBJ2-1; D could derive from TRBD1 or TRBD2 (5 bases each). Trimming stripped 0 bases from V and 9 bases from J, with 13 bases between. CDR1 and CDR2 from the germline V gene are SGHDT and YYEEEE. This CDR3 has 14 amino acids. CDR3 sequence (DNA): TGTGCCAGCAGCTTGGCCGAGGGGCCAATTGAGCAGTTCTTC. Protein sequence: CASSLAEGPIEQFF.

A single count supports this clone. The chain recombines TRBV5-1 with TRBJ2-7; 9 nucleotides match TRBD2. V shed 0 bases and J 5 bases; nucleotides not matched to a gene: 18. The CDR3 covers 19 residues. CDR1 SGHRS and CDR2 YFSETQ come from the germline V gene. The CDR3 nucleotides read TGCGCCAGCAGCTTGGTCCCTAGCGGGGCCACCTTTCTGGTGGACGAGCAGTACTTC. Its protein product is CASSLVPSGATFLVDEQYF. The variable domain in full, completed from reference TRBV5-1 and TRBJ2-7, reads KAGVTQTPRYLIKTRGQQVTLSCSPISGHRSVSWYQQTPGQGLQFLFEYFSETQRNKGNFPGRFSGRQFSNSRSEMNVSTLELGDSALYLCASSLVPSGATFLVDEQYFGPGTRLTVT.

This chain connects TRBV28 to TRBJ2-5, with 14 positions matching TRBD2. Trimming removed 2 bases from V and 4 bases from J; junction bases left unmatched: 9. There are 18 residues in the CDR3. Germline-derived CDR1 and CDR2 are MDHEN and SYDVKM. CDR3 bases: TGTGCCAGCAGTTTACCTGGACTAGCGGGAGGTTTTGGAGAGACCCAGTACTTC. This translates into CASSLPGLAGGFGETQYF.

The chain employs TRBV7-8 and TRBJ2-1; 7 bases line up with TRBD2. This CDR3 region has 18 residues. Trimming cost V 0 bases and J 4 bases; bases outside gene matches: 12. The germline V gene has CDR1 SGHVS and CDR2 FQNEAQ. The CDR3 bases are TGTGCCAGCAGCTTAGCTATAGGGGACTACAGCGTGTACAATGAGCAGTTCTTC. Translating it yields CASSLAIGDYSVYNEQFF.

The genes are TRBV11-2 and TRBJ2-3, with D perhaps TRBD1 (6 bases). From germline, CDR1 is SGHAT and CDR2 FQNNGV. This CDR3 spans 15 amino acids. V was cut by 4 bases and J by 4 bases, with 15 bases left in between. The CDR3 sequence is CASSSVQGMSDTQYF. The CDR3 DNA reads as TGTGCCAGCAGCTCCGTGCAGGGGATGTCAGATACGCAGTATTTT.